This T cell receptor beta chain was sequenced in a study of beta chain features in type 1 diabetes. Findings of the study overall: All four CD4+ subsets of Type 1 diabetes patients contained TCRB CDR3s that were moderately but significantly shorter. Patients with type 1 diabetes showed fewer VDJ junction insertions and more deletions.

Note on this clone: The antigen is unknown.

The V gene lost 4 bases and the J gene lost 5 bases, with 16 bases spanning the gap. The CDR3 sequence is 14 residues long. Germline V lookup: CDR1 SGHDT, CDR2 YYEEEE. The authors reverse transcribed all of the isolated RNA, so sequencing captured expressed TCRB transcripts. Clones were sequenced by immunoSEQ multiplex PCR, and TCRdb holds only the in-frame ones, with some missing. The repertoire consists of about 650,000 clones, with approximately 13% occurring once and the leading ten covering roughly 0.12%. Staining for CD45RO/CCR7/CD25/CD127/CD95/CD27 allowed sorting of CD4+ naive, central memory, regulatory and stem cell-like memory cells.

Source material: naive CD4+ T cells from blood. This TCR came from a man younger than 45 with type 1 diabetes. The J gene is TRBJ2-7, the V gene TRBV5-6; D remains unclear. CDR3 loop: CASSPRTRLDEQYF. CDR3 nucleotide sequence: TGTGCCAGCAGCCCTAGGACCCGTTTAGACGAGCAGTACTTC.